This is a list of T cell receptor beta chains from one sample in a study of PD-L1 blockade in urothelial cancer. The table came from immunoSEQ multiplex PCR; TCRdb's copy has only in-frame clones and leaves some out. The table has tens of thousands of clones, 84% seen once. The sequencing here drew on PBMCs, taken around atezolizumab (anti-PD-L1) treatment. The receptors were gathered from a man aged 55 to 70 with urothelial cancer. Both conserved end residues are part of each CDR3. A D gene is named only where the DNA matches it firmly. Not every row has a clone size; where given, it reads once, few, many or a size class.

V gene	clone size	J gene	D gene	CDR3 DNA	CDR3 protein
TRBV7-8	-	TRBJ2-4	TRBD1	TGTGCCAGCAGTAAGGGGACAGGGAACATTCAGTACTTC	CASSKGTGNIQYF
TRBV30	-	TRBJ2-7	TRBD1	TGTGCCTGGAGTCTCCCCGGGACAGATAAGTACTTC	CAWSLPGTDKYF
TRBV30	-	TRBJ1-1	-	TGTGCCTGGGGGAGGAACACTGAAGCTTTCTTT	CAWGRNTEAFF
TRBV5-1	-	TRBJ2-2	TRBD2	TGCGCCAGCAGGACTAGCGGGATGATCACCGGGGAGCTGTTTTTT	CASRTSGMITGELFF
TRBV4-1	-	TRBJ1-5	TRBD1	TGCGCCAGCAGCCAAGACGTGGACAGGGGGTTCAATCAGCCCCAGCATTTT	CASSQDVDRGFNQPQHF
TRBV19	-	TRBJ1-1	-	TGTGCCAGCAGGATTAGAGTGGGGGCTTCGAACACTGAAGCTTTCTTT	CASRIRVGASNTEAFF
TRBV4-2	-	TRBJ2-3	TRBD2	TGTGCCAGCAGCCAAGAAATTAGCGGGAGCCCTAGCACAGATACGCAGTATTTT	CASSQEISGSPSTDTQYF
TRBV7-2	-	TRBJ2-5	TRBD2	TGTGCCAGCAGCGTGACTAGCGGCAAAGAGACCCAGTACTTC	CASSVTSGKETQYF
TRBV28	-	TRBJ1-2	-	TGTGCCAGCAGTCGGTTAGGAGTGGGGCATGGCTACACCTTC	CASSRLGVGHGYTF
TRBV7-2	-	TRBJ2-7	-	TGTGCCAGCAGCTTAGGCGGTAGTCTGAACGAGCAGTACTTC	CASSLGGSLNEQYF
TRBV29-1	-	TRBJ2-1	-	TGCAGCGTTGGGGGGCTTCCCTACAATGAGCAGTTCTTC	CSVGGLPYNEQFF
TRBV5-1	-	TRBJ2-1	TRBD2	TGCGCCAGCAGCTTGACTAGCGGAGGTAATGAGCAGTTCTTC	CASSLTSGGNEQFF
TRBV5-8	-	TRBJ1-3	-	TGTGCCAGCAGCTCCCCTCTCGACAACTCTGGAAACACCATATATTTT	CASSSPLDNSGNTIYF
TRBV19	few	TRBJ2-7	TRBD1	TGTGCCAGTAGTCGTGCACAGGGGGCGGAATACGAGCAGTACTTC	CASSRAQGAEYEQYF
TRBV2	-	TRBJ2-2	TRBD2	TGTGCCAGCAGACCCGGGACTAGCGGAAACACCGGGGAGCTGTTTTTT	CASRPGTSGNTGELFF
TRBV28	-	TRBJ2-2	-	TGTGCCAGCAGTTTATTGGGGGGCACCGGGGAGCTGTTTTTT	CASSLLGGTGELFF
TRBV29-1	-	TRBJ1-1	-	TGCAGCTCCCTTTTAGGGACATCGAGTACAGCTTTCTTT	CSSLLGTSSTAFF
TRBV9	-	TRBJ2-1	TRBD1	TGTGCCAGCAGCGCCACAGGGGCCTACAATGAGCAGTTCTTC	CASSATGAYNEQFF
TRBV5-1	-	TRBJ2-1	-	TGCGCCAGCAGCCGAATGGGGGGGCACAATGAGCAGTTCTTC	CASSRMGGHNEQFF
TRBV5-1	once	TRBJ1-1	TRBD1	TGCGCCAGCAGCTTGACAGGGGGTGAGACTGAAGCTTTCTTT	CASSLTGGETEAFF
TRBV6-5	-	TRBJ2-7	-	TGTGCCAGCAGTTACTCGAACGAGCGGAGGGTCGAGCAGTACTTC	CASSYSNERRVEQYF
TRBV15	-	TRBJ1-6	-	TGTGCCACCAGCAGAGAAAGTACAGGCCATAATTCACCCCTCCACTTT	CATSRESTGHNSPLHF
TRBV7-2	-	TRBJ2-1	TRBD2	TGTGCCAGCAGCTTACCCAACGGGGGGTACCAGTTCTTC	CASSLPNGGYQFF
TRBV27	-	TRBJ2-1	TRBD2	TGTGCCAGCAGTTTATTCGCCAATGGACTAGCGGGGGGGGGTACCTCCTACAATGAGCAGTTCTTC	CASSLFANGLAGGGTSYNEQFF
TRBV9	few	TRBJ2-5	-	TGTGCCAGCAGCGTCTCCCAAGAGACCCAGTACTTC	CASSVSQETQYF
TRBV5-6	-	TRBJ1-4	-	TGTGCCAGCAGTTGGCAGGGAGGAGAAAAACTGTTTTTT	CASSWQGGEKLFF
TRBV6-4	-	TRBJ2-7	TRBD2	TGTGCCAGCAGGGGGACTAGCAGACCCTACGAGCAGTACTTC	CASRGTSRPYEQYF
TRBV27	few	TRBJ1-2	-	TGTGCCAGCAGCCCTAAAATCAAGAGATTATATGGCTACACCTTC	CASSPKIKRLYGYTF
TRBV27	-	TRBJ1-5	-	TGTGCCAGCAGTTATACAATGGGAGGAGATCAGCCCCAGCATTTT	CASSYTMGGDQPQHF
TRBV7-3	-	TRBJ2-5	-	TGTGCCAGCAGCTTATTCCCCAAAGAGACCCAGTACTTC	CASSLFPKETQYF
TRBV6-5	-	TRBJ1-4	TRBD1	TGTGCCAGCAGTTACTGGGGACAGGCTAATGAAAAACTGTTTTTT	CASSYWGQANEKLFF
TRBV28	-	TRBJ1-6	TRBD1	TGTGCCAGCAGTCCCCGGGACAGGGCATCCTTCTATAATTCACCCCTCCACTTT	CASSPRDRASFYNSPLHF
TRBV5-1	-	TRBJ2-7	-	TGCGCCAGCAGCCACTCCTACGAGCAGTACTTC	CASSHSYEQYF
TRBV6-5	few	TRBJ2-7	TRBD1	TGTGCCAGCGGACAGGGCCGTAACGAGCAGTACTTC	CASGQGRNEQYF
TRBV10-1	-	TRBJ1-6	TRBD1	TGCGCCAGCAGTGAGGACAGGGGATCACCCCTCCACTTT	CASSEDRGSPLHF
TRBV7-7	-	TRBJ2-6	TRBD1	TGTGCTAGCAGCTTGGGGCCGGGGGACAGGGGAGAGGGGCTCTCTGGGGCCAACGTCCTGACTTTC	CASSLGPGDRGEGLSGANVLTF
TRBV5-4	once	TRBJ1-1	-	TGTGCCAGCAGCTGGGAGCAGAACACTGAAGCTTTCTTT	CASSWEQNTEAFF